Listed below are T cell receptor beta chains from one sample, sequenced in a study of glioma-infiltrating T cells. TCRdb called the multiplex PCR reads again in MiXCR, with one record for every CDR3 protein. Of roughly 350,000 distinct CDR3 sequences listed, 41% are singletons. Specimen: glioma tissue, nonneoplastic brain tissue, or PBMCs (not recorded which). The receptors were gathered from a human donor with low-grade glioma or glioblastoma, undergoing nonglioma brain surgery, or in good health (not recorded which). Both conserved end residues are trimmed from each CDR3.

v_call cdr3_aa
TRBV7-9 ASSDEAGNQPQH
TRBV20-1 SALGSMAF
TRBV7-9 ASSGRTGTYEQY
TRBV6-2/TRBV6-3 ASRVARLAGVRHEQF
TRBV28 ASSSMATGISPLH
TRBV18 ASSPQVGQAHYEQY
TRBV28 ASSLRDRRSEAF
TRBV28 ASSFSSGSTGELF
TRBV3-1 ASSQPGQGYNEQF
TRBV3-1 ASSPDRFSGLMNTEAF
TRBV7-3 ASSVRWDTEAF
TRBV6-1 ASRKSLAKRGGNEQF
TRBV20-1 SANTGATYQETQY
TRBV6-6 ASSYGSSSYNEQF
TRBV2 AIPDREGGSPLH
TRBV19 ASSIPISRRGGRPEAF
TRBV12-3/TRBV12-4 ASSQENEETQY
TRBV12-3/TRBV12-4 ASSLGLAVSYNEQF
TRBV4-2 ASSQEGLAGVEQY
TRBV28 ASKLPGLGTDTQY
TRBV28 ASSDRLRSYEQY
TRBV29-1 SVEGGIRYGYT
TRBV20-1 SAGDLGPYEQY
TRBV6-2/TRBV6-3 ASILSGANVLT
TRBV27 ASSFGSMPGNEQF
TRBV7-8 ASSLAVNSNQPQH
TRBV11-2 ASSLSAVQETQY
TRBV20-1 SAAQETQY
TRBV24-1 ATADRGESTDTQY
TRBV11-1 ASSQRHPETYNEQF
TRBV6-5 ASSSGPTEVQY
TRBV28 AISSPHIGDVISGSSYEQY
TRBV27 ASSLIGFSSCNEQF
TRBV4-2 ASSQTGLAGTDTQY
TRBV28 ASSYLGRRDYEQY
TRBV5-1 ASSLAAIGADTQY
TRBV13 ASSLRLAGGGDEQF
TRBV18 ASSGLMSPYEQY
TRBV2 ASSEASGRGPDTQY
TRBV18 ASSPRTGERSGYT
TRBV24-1 ATSDLGPGTRTDTQY
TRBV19 ASSMDRNQTQH
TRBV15 ATSRDLGQGPSGANVLT
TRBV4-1 ASTPGGTRGQPHH